Below, one T cell receptor (beta chain) is given with its context. Its antigen is still unknown. The germline V gene has CDR1 SGDLS and CDR2 YYNGEE. The CDR3 covers 16 residues. Germline trimming cut 2 bases from V and 7 bases from J; bases unmatched to any gene: 10. This table comes from immunoSEQ multiplex PCR, and its TCRdb copy is limited to in-frame clones, with some not included. Of approximately 54,000 clones listed, 80% to 90% were seen once; the top ten hold roughly 19%. This entry belongs to a study of a mutant IDH1 vaccine in newly diagnosed glioma. Looking at the study overall: Treated patients, about 60% male and around 38% female, averaged roughly 40 years of age. The therapy given earlier, which was standard therapy, consisted of radiotherapy, temozolomide, or both, and most of the patients received both.

The time point was: baseline, week 1 (first vaccination visit). The treatment denotes: pre-vaccination baseline after standard-of-care therapy. Regarding the study as a whole: Patients showed vaccine-induced immune responses at a rate of roughly 93%.

The chain employs TRBV9 and TRBJ2-2; 8 nucleotides agree with TRBD2. The input for sequencing was PBMCs, taken from a glioma patient treated with radiotherapy, temozolomide or both. This clonotype was obtained from a man aged 18 to 35 with glioma. The CDR3 loop is CASSVVAGGMVGELFF. The CDR3 coding sequence is TGTGCCAGCAGCGTCGTGGCGGGGGGCATGGTCGGGGAGCTGTTTTTT.